This entry features one TCR beta chain sequence. Its antigen is not identified. CDR1 SGHRS and CDR2 YFSETQ come from the germline V gene. This CDR3 spans 15 amino acids. The V and J ends lost 3 bases and 9 bases, in that order; junction bases with no gene match: 4. Sequencing targeted expressed TCRB transcripts, as all isolated RNA had been reverse transcribed. Method: immunoSEQ multiplex PCR; TCRdb's copy keeps in-frame clones and lacks some. This sample has about 52,000 clones, with roughly 39% found just once. The sample originates from a study of beta chain features in type 1 diabetes. Findings and caveats of the study: Moderate but significant shortening of TCRB CDR3s was recorded in all four CD4+ subsets from Type 1 diabetes patients.

The rearrangement links TRBV5-1 to TRBJ1-6; 12 bases line up with TRBD1. The TCR was taken from a man aged 25 to 45 with type 1 diabetes. The sample taken for sequencing was Tregs from blood. This CDR3 reads CASSWGQGASSPLHF. The CDR3 DNA is TGCGCCAGCAGCTGGGGACAGGGGGCAAGTTCACCCCTCCACTTT.